This T cell receptor beta chain is drawn from a study of blood T cell repertoires in COVID-19. Across the whole study: The United States, Italy and Spain were the sources of the acute and convalescent COVID-19 samples. Nucleic acid was either cDNA or gDNA, and it came from T cells, B-cell-depleted T cells, or PBMCs.

Germline CDR1 SGHNT, CDR2 YYREEE (reference sequence). There are 15 residues in the CDR3. Trimming pared 1 base from V and 0 bases from J, leaving 8 bases between. Per the study methods: Researchers report that nucleated cell counts were estimated from reference gene primer amplification. Some clones are missing from TCRdb's copy, which holds only in-frame ones; the method was immunoSEQ multiplex PCR. The V and J calls and clone size are taken from that table; D and trimming were inferred from the DNA. The repertoire consists of 250,000 or so clones, with over 65% occurring once and the leading ten covering approximately 3.2%.

The V gene is TRBV5-4, the J gene TRBJ1-3; TRBD1 is a possible D gene (5 bases). The TCR sequence derives from an elderly woman with acute or convalescent COVID-19. Sequencing was carried out using peripheral blood. CDR3 sequence (DNA): TGTGCCAGCAGCTTGACAGGCTCCTCTGGAAACACCATATATTTT. Its protein product is CASSLTGSSGNTIYF.